What follows are 15 T cell receptor beta chains derived from one specimen sequenced in a study of identifying expanded T cells in peripheral blood. Sequencing used immunoSEQ multiplex PCR; TCRdb keeps in-frame clones, though not all of them. The data contain around 99,000 clones, less than 90% of them singletons. The specimen was blood. The receptors here all came from a person between 18 and 69 years old in good health.

The rearrangement uses TRBV7-9 and TRBJ1-1, with D unclear. Germline V gives CDR1 SEHNR, CDR2 FQNEAQ (reference sequence). V lost 7 bases and J 4 bases, leaving 13 bases between the germline ends. This CDR3 is 13 amino acids long. The chain's CDR3 is CASKEGIGTEAFF. The DNA of the CDR3 is TGTGCCAGCAAGGAGGGAATTGGCACTGAAGCTTTCTTT.

By frequency in the sample, this clone is medium-sized. V usage is TRBV7-3 and J usage is TRBJ2-7, with 7 bases fitting TRBD2. CDR1 is SGHTA, CDR2 FQGTGA, per germline. V lost 2 bases and J lost 5; bases outside the gene matches: 3. The CDR3 is 13 residues long. The DNA for the CDR3 is TGTGCCAGCAGCTTACTGGGGGGGAACGAGCAGTACTTC. It yields the protein CASSLLGGNEQYF.

The V call is TRBV7-3, the J call TRBJ2-3, with D tentatively TRBD1 (5 bases). Deletions cut 2 bases from V and 0 bases from J, with 18 bases between. The CDR3 contains 18 residues. CDR1 is SGHTA and CDR2 is FQGTGA in the germline V gene. CDR3 residues: CASSLLPRQTTSTDTQYF. In DNA form, the CDR3 reads TGTGCCAGCAGCTTACTCCCGAGACAGACCACTAGCACAGATACGCAGTATTTT. Looking up the rest from reference TRBV7-3 and TRBJ2-3 gives the full variable domain: GAGVSQTPSNKVTEKGKYVELRCDPISGHTALYWYRQSLGQGPEFLIYFQGTGAADDSGLPNDRFFAVRPEGSVSTLKIQRTERGDSAVYLCASSLLPRQTTSTDTQYFGPGTRLTVL.

The chain uses TRBV18 and TRBJ2-3; the D call may be TRBD1 or TRBD2 (5 bases each). Germline V lookup: CDR1 KGHSH, CDR2 LQKENI. The CDR3 spans 13 residues. V was trimmed by 6 bases and J by 5 bases, leaving 12 bases between them. The CDR3 loop reads CASSLGGVDTQYF. For the CDR3, the DNA is TGTGCCAGCTCTCTTGGGGGAGTAGATACGCAGTATTTT.

V gene TRBV19 combines with J gene TRBJ1-1; D perhaps matches TRBD1 (5 bases). V shed 2 bases and J shed 4 bases, with 11 bases lying between them. This CDR3 contains 14 residues. Germline values: CDR1 LNHDA, CDR2 SQIVND (reference sequence). CDR3 protein: CASSIPGRSTEAFF. The CDR3 bases are TGTGCCAGTAGTATACCGGGACGGAGCACTGAAGCTTTCTTT.

The V gene is TRBV4-1, the J gene TRBJ2-1; the D gene is possibly TRBD1 (6 bases). Germline V CDR1 and CDR2: MGHRA, YSYEKL. This CDR3 comprises 15 residues. The germline V and J ends were trimmed by 0 bases and 4 bases, with 10 bases remaining between them. Here the CDR3 reads CASSQEWQGYNEQFF. CDR3 in DNA: TGCGCCAGCAGCCAAGAATGGCAGGGGTACAATGAGCAGTTCTTC.

The chain recombines TRBV7-6 with TRBJ2-7; D gene uncertain. This CDR3 has 11 amino acids. Between the trimmed V and J ends, which lost 5 bases and 6 bases, there was a span of 8 bases. Germline CDR1 is SGHVS and CDR2 is FNYEAQ. The CDR3 sequence: CASSEDGEQYF. The CDR3 nucleotides are TGTGCCAGCAGCGAGGACGGCGAGCAGTACTTC.

V and J are TRBV18 and TRBJ2-5; D unresolved. The CDR3 totals 13 residues. Germline V gene data show CDR1 as KGHSH and CDR2 as LQKENI. V shed 3 bases and J shed 1 base, with 6 bases lying between them. The CDR3 protein is CASSPPLQETQYF. The CDR3 coding sequence is TGTGCCAGCTCACCCCCTCTCCAAGAGACCCAGTACTTC.

This clone appeared a few times. The chain combines TRBV29-1 with TRBJ2-7; 14 nucleotides match TRBD2. The junction had 14 bases not matched to a gene; V was cut back by 1 base and J by 6 bases. Germline assignment: CDR1 SQVTM and CDR2 ANQGSEA. The CDR3 sequence is 18 residues long. CDR3 amino acids: CSVEVRGLAGAADLEQYF. In DNA form, the CDR3 reads TGCAGCGTTGAAGTAAGGGGACTAGCGGGAGCCGCCGATCTCGAGCAGTACTTC.

The chain combines TRBV5-5 with TRBJ2-1, with 9 bases fitting TRBD1. CDR1 SGHKS and CDR2 YYEKEE come from the germline V gene (reference sequence). This CDR3 comprises 16 residues. V lost 3 bases to trimming and J lost 3 bases; unmatched junction nucleotides: 7. CDR3 sequence: CASSSGTGYIYNEQFF. The CDR3 DNA reads TGTGCCAGCAGCTCGGGGACAGGGTATATCTACAATGAGCAGTTCTTC. The full variable domain, rest sourced from reference TRBV5-5 and TRBJ2-1, is DAGVTQSPTHLIKTRGQQVTLRCSPISGHKSVSWYQQVLGQGPQFIFQYYEKEERGRGNFPDRFSARQFPNYSSELNVNALLLGDSALYLCASSSGTGYIYNEQFFGPGTRLTVL.

V usage is TRBV7-2 and J usage is TRBJ1-3; D is undetermined. CDR1 and CDR2 (germline): SGHTA, FQGNSA. Trimming removed 1 base from V and 4 bases from J, with 8 bases in between. The CDR3 covers 14 residues. The CDR3 DNA sequence: TGTGCCAGCAGCTTAGGGCCTTCGGGAAACACCATATATTTT. This encodes CASSLGPSGNTIYF.

This chain links TRBV19 with TRBJ1-5, with a possible D match to TRBD1 (5 bases). The ends were cut back, 3 bases at V and 2 bases at J, with 8 bases in the middle. CDR1 and CDR2 (germline): LNHDA, SQIVND (reference sequence). The length of the CDR3 is 14 residues. CDR3 residues: CASSIQGGNQPQHF. The CDR3 DNA follows: TGTGCCAGTAGTATCCAGGGAGGCAATCAGCCCCAGCATTTT.

This chain links TRBV15 with TRBJ1-4; TRBD1 might be the D (5 bases). The germline V and J ends were trimmed by 0 bases and 8 bases, with 16 bases remaining between them. Germline lookup yields CDR1 LNHNV and CDR2 YYDKDF (reference sequence). CDR3 length: 16 residues. DNA of the CDR3: TGTGCCACCAGCAGAGATACTGGGCAGGGAAAGGAAAAACTGTTTTTT. Amino acid sequence: CATSRDTGQGKEKLFF.

DNA of the CDR3: TGTGCCAGTAGTATTGACAGGGGGAGCAACTATGGCTACACCTTC. It codes for CASSIDRGSNYGYTF. The chain is built from TRBV19 and TRBJ1-2; 9 bases are a match to TRBD1. CDR1 is LNHDA, CDR2 SQIVND, per germline (reference sequence). V shed 3 bases, J shed 2 bases, and the junction held 4 bases outside the gene matches. The CDR3 spans 15 residues.

The chain couples TRBV5-1 to TRBJ1-1; D might be TRBD1 (6 bases). The CDR3 totals 15 residues. Germline values: CDR1 SGHRS, CDR2 YFSETQ. Deletions cut 0 bases from V and 1 base from J, with 10 bases between. DNA for the CDR3: TGCGCCAGCAGCTTGGGGACAGCCGGGAACACTGAAGCTTTCTTT. Translation: CASSLGTAGNTEAFF.